What follows describes a single T cell receptor beta chain. What it binds is unknown. The data were produced by immunoSEQ multiplex PCR, yet TCRdb's version contains in-frame clones alone and is incomplete. The sample records about 63,000 clones, 83% being singletons. The sample belongs to a study of T cell responses to AZD1222 COVID-19 vaccine. Overall study results and limits: Repertoire sampling happened only post peak T cell response. After two AZD1222 doses, spike-specific TCR breadth and depth rose versus day 0.

Trimming removed 0 bases from V and 5 bases from J, with 13 bases in between. The CDR3 totals 14 residues. CDR1 is GTSNPN and CDR2 is SVGIG in the germline V gene (reference sequence). The receptor comes from an adult who received the AZD1222 COVID-19 vaccine. The rearrangement joins TRBV30 to TRBJ1-1; the D gene is possibly TRBD1 (5 bases). Specimen: peripheral blood, collected 28 days after the second AZD1222 dose. The chain's CDR3 is CAWSVLQGETEAFF. The CDR3 nucleotides are TGTGCCTGGAGTGTACTTCAGGGAGAGACTGAAGCTTTCTTT.